These 12 T cell receptor beta chains were all obtained from the same sample, sequenced in a study of blood T cell repertoires in COVID-19. TCRdb's table, derived via immunoSEQ multiplex PCR, lists solely in-frame clones and lacks some. Of fewer than 35,000 clones listed, about 80% are singletons. Specimen: peripheral blood. All receptors come from a man of 80 years or more with active or convalescent COVID-19.

The rearrangement joins TRBV2 to TRBJ2-3; 7 bases agree with TRBD1. The CDR3 is 14 residues long. CDR1 is SNHLY and CDR2 is FYNNEI in the germline V gene. V trimming: 5 bases; J trimming: 3 bases; junction bases outside the gene matches: 5. The CDR3 DNA reads TGTGCCAGCAGTTCCGGGACAGAGACAGATACGCAGTATTTT. Translation: CASSSGTETDTQYF. Based on the CDR3 plus reference TRBV2 and TRBJ2-3, the full variable domain is EPEVTQTPSHQVTQMGQEVILRCVPISNHLYFYWYRQILGQKVEFLVSFYNNEISEKSEIFDDQFSVERPDGSNFTLKIRSTKLEDSAMYFCASSSGTETDTQYFGPGTRLTVL.

As regards this clone: The junction does not match germline at one end; this may be a read error. CDR3 residues: CASSGGRTSGRDVNEQFF. The CDR3 coding sequence is TGTGCTAGCAGCGGGGGGAGGACTAGCGGGAGGGATGTCAATGAGCAGTTCTTC. The chain carries TRBV7-7 and TRBJ2-1, with TRBD2 matching over 15 bases. The CDR3 is 18 amino acids. Germline assignment: CDR1 SSHAT and CDR2 FNYEAQ (reference sequence).

CDR3 amino acids: CASSQGPDQPQHF. The CDR3 DNA reads as TGTGCCAGCAGCCAGGGTCCGGATCAGCCCCAGCATTTT. The V gene is TRBV5-5, the J gene TRBJ1-5; tentative D call: TRBD1 (5 bases). Germline V gives CDR1 SGHKS, CDR2 YYEKEE (reference sequence). This CDR3 region has 13 residues. V lost 4 bases and J lost 5, with 10 bases in between.

The chain carries TRBV27 and TRBJ2-5; D is unresolved. CDR1 is MNHEY and CDR2 is SMNVEV in the germline V gene (reference sequence). With 3 bases removed from V and 5 bases from J, the gap between germline ends came to 13 bases. The CDR3 runs to 14 residues. CDR3 sequence: CASSLTGSLETQYF. The CDR3, as DNA: TGTGCCAGCAGTTTGACCGGGTCACTGGAGACCCAGTACTTC.

The chain is built from TRBV16 and TRBJ1-6; the match to TRBD1 covers 10 bases. Germline trimming cut 4 bases from V and 10 bases from J; bases unmatched to any gene: 7. CDR1 is KGHSY and CDR2 is FQNENV in the germline V gene. This CDR3 comprises 15 residues. The CDR3 is CASSRLGTGVSPLHF. The CDR3 region has the DNA TGTGCCAGCAGCCGGTTGGGGACAGGGGTATCACCCCTCCACTTT. Based on the CDR3 plus reference TRBV16 and TRBJ1-6, the full variable domain is GEEVAQTPKHLVRGEGQKAKLYCAPIKGHSYVFWYQQVLKNEFKFLISFQNENVFDETGMPKERFSAKCLPNSPCSLEIQATKLEDSAVYFCASSRLGTGVSPLHFGNGTRLTVT.

The gene calls are TRBV4-2 and TRBJ2-7; the match to TRBD1 covers 9 bases. This CDR3 has 15 residues. CDR1 and CDR2 from the germline V gene are LGHNA and YNFKEQ. V gave up 1 base and J gave up 4 bases; unmatched junction bases: 5. CDR3 residues: CASSQADRGRYEQYF. DNA of the CDR3: TGTGCCAGCAGCCAAGCGGACAGGGGTCGATACGAGCAGTACTTC.

The chain recombines TRBV28 with TRBJ1-1; TRBD1 agrees at 7 bases. With 6 bases clipped from V and 6 bases from J, the junction kept 4 bases outside the gene matches. Germline V lookup: CDR1 MDHEN, CDR2 SYDVKM. This CDR3 comprises 12 residues. CDR3 nucleotides: TGTGCCAGCAGCCGAGGACAGGCTGAAGCTTTCTTT. Its protein is CASSRGQAEAFF.

The chain has TRBV27 and TRBJ1-6; 7 nucleotides align to TRBD1. The germline V gene encodes CDR1 MNHEY and CDR2 SMNVEV (reference sequence). This CDR3 region has 15 residues. V gave up 9 bases and J gave up 9 bases; unmatched junction bases: 14. DNA for the CDR3: TGTGCCAGTTCCTTTGCGGGACAGAATGCTTCACCCCTCCACTTT. Its protein is CASSFAGQNASPLHF.

J is TRBJ2-2 and V is TRBV5-1, with 8 nucleotides matching TRBD2. The CDR3 contains 15 residues. V shed 5 bases and J 5 bases; nucleotides not matched to a gene: 8. Germline V gene lookup returns CDR1 SGHRS and CDR2 YFSETQ. The CDR3 protein is CASSRSGDPTGELFF. DNA for the CDR3: TGCGCCAGCAGTCGTAGCGGGGATCCGACCGGGGAGCTGTTTTTT.

The V call is TRBV3-1 (or the pseudogene TRBV3-2), the J call TRBJ1-2; tentative D call: TRBD1 (5 bases). The CDR3 is 14 amino acids. Trimming left V 1 base short and J 2 bases short, with 8 bases between. Germline CDR1 LGHDT, CDR2 YNNKEL (reference sequence). This chain's CDR3 is CASSQGGPNYGYTF. The DNA for the CDR3 is TGTGCCAGCAGCCAAGGGGGCCCCAACTATGGCTACACCTTC.

V is TRBV5-4 and J is TRBJ2-2; 7 bases fit TRBD1. The V and J ends lost 5 bases and 1 base, in that order; junction bases with no gene match: 2. Germline values: CDR1 SGHNT, CDR2 YYREEE (reference sequence). The CDR3 runs 14 residues. CDR3 region: CASSDRVNTGELFF. In DNA, the CDR3 is TGTGCCAGCAGTGACAGGGTGAACACCGGGGAGCTGTTTTTT.

CDR3 sequence: CASSLGGRRGLNTGELFF. The CDR3 coding sequence is TGTGCCAGCAGCTTGGGCGGGCGCCGTGGACTCAACACCGGGGAGCTGTTTTTT. The rearrangement joins TRBV7-6 to TRBJ2-2; TRBD2 is a possible D gene (5 bases). CDR1 SGHVS and CDR2 FNYEAQ come from the germline V gene. Trimming stripped 3 bases from V and 2 bases from J, with 19 bases between. The CDR3 runs to 18 residues.